These 25 T cell receptor beta chains were sequenced from one sample in a study of spatial heterogeneity in lung cancer. Sample time point: sample taken at primary tumor resection. Whole RNA, isolated from tumor, nontumor lung or frozen PBMC, was sequenced without prior sorting. TCRdb analysed the 5' RACE reads with MiXCR anew, one entry per CDR3 protein. The repertoire holds some 37,000 distinct CDR3 sequences, roughly 8% seen once, with 25% to 30% in the top ten. This sample comprised PBMCs, obtained at surgery. These receptor sequences come from a male donor with early-stage non-small cell lung cancer.

For this clonotype: The junction departs from germline at one end; a sequencing error may be responsible. The genes are TRBV18 and TRBJ1-1; TRBD1 matches at 9 bases. The CDR3 loop spans 15 amino acids. The germline V gene encodes CDR1 KGHSH and CDR2 LQKENI. The CDR3 region is CAGSPPTGGATEAFF. CDR3 nucleotides: TGTGCCGGCTCACCTCCGACAGGGGGGGCTACTGAAGCTTTCTTT.

This clonotype has a count of ten or more. V usage is TRBV7-6 and J usage is TRBJ2-2; maybe TRBD1 (5 bases). From germline, CDR1 is SGHVS and CDR2 FNYEAQ. CDR3 length: 16 residues. V gave up 2 bases and J gave up 0 bases, with 10 bases separating them. The DNA for the CDR3 is TGTGCCAGCAGCTTATGGAAGGGGACGAACACCGGGGAGCTGTTTTTT. Translating gives CASSLWKGTNTGELFF.

This clonotype was picked up many times. The chain carries TRBV28 and TRBJ2-1; 10 positions match TRBD2. Germline CDR1 MDHEN, CDR2 SYDVKM. V lost 3 bases, J lost 8 bases, and 10 bases stayed unmatched. This CDR3 is built from 16 residues. The CDR3 DNA reads as TGTGCCAGCAGTTTCTCCAAAGCGGGAGGGCAGGATGAGCAGTTCTTC. Its protein is CASSFSKAGGQDEQFF.

DNA for the CDR3: TGTGCCACCAGGCCAGGGGGGACTTGGGAGCTGTTTTTT. This translates into CATRPGGTWELFF. The chain links TRBV12-3 or TRBV12-4 to TRBJ2-2, with D tentatively TRBD1 (7 bases). Between the trimmed V and J ends, which lost 10 bases and 9 bases, there was a span of 18 bases. CDR3 length equals 13 residues.

This clonotype was recorded many times. The V and J genes are TRBV29-1 and TRBJ2-5; 13 bases fit TRBD2. This CDR3 has 17 amino acids. Germline V gene sequence: CDR1 SQVTM, CDR2 ANQGSEA. The J segment lost 0 bases and the V segment lost 6 bases, leaving 10 bases of the junction unmatched. The DNA for the CDR3 is TGCAGCGTCCAAGGACTAGCGGGGGTAAAGTACCAAGAGACCCAGTACTTC. As protein: CSVQGLAGVKYQETQYF.

This rearrangement joins TRBV6-2 or TRBV6-3 to TRBJ2-5; D is possibly TRBD1 (6 bases). The length of the CDR3 is 15 residues. V lost 4 bases and J lost 0, with 12 bases in between. Germline assignment: CDR1 MNHEY and CDR2 SVGEGT. The CDR3 sequence is CASSLGTLYQETQYF. CDR3 nucleotide sequence: TGTGCCAGCAGTTTAGGGACACTGTACCAAGAGACCCAGTACTTC.

This clonotype was counted at least ten times. This chain links TRBV7-8 with TRBJ2-5, with D tentatively TRBD1 (6 bases). Germline CDR1 is SGHVS and CDR2 is FQNEAQ. CDR3 length equals 16 residues. V was clipped by 2 bases and J by 1 base, with 14 bases between them. DNA of the CDR3: TGTGCCAGCAGCTTAAACTCAGGGGCCTTCCAAGAGACCCAGTACTTC. Its translation: CASSLNSGAFQETQYF.

This clonotype was detected ten times or more. The chain recombines TRBV12-3 or TRBV12-4 with TRBJ2-1, with D unresolved. This CDR3 spans 13 amino acids. The germline V and J ends were trimmed by 5 bases and 8 bases, with 13 bases remaining between them. CDR3 loop: CASSGVVSDEQFF. The CDR3 DNA reads as TGTGCCAGCAGTGGGGTCGTCAGCGATGAGCAGTTCTTC.

This clonotype was counted many times. The rearrangement joins TRBV11-2 to TRBJ2-1; D not certain. The length of the CDR3 is 14 residues. The germline gives CDR1 SGHAT, CDR2 FQNNGV. V was cut by 5 bases and J by 9 bases, with 17 bases left in between. The CDR3 DNA is TGTGCCAGCAGCCCCGCCCCGATCTCCACTGAGCAGTTCTTC. Protein sequence: CASSPAPISTEQFF.

This clonotype has ten or more counts. This sequence joins TRBV2 and TRBJ2-1; the match to TRBD2 covers 11 bases. The V and J ends lost 7 bases and 4 bases, in that order; junction bases with no gene match: 6. The CDR3 spans 15 residues. The germline V gene has CDR1 SNHLY and CDR2 FYNNEI. CDR3 DNA sequence: TGTGCCAGCATGGTCACTAGCGGGAGTTACAATGAGCAGTTCTTC. The encoded protein is CASMVTSGSYNEQFF.

V usage is TRBV12-3 or TRBV12-4 and J usage is TRBJ2-7; tentative D call: TRBD1 (6 bases). Trimming shortened V by 1 base and J by 2 bases, and 12 bases separated the two germline ends. The length of the CDR3 is 15 residues. DNA of the CDR3: TGTGCCAGCAGTTTAGGCGTACAGGGACCCTACGAGCAGTACTTC. It is translated as CASSLGVQGPYEQYF.

The chain carries TRBV7-2 and TRBJ2-1; TRBD2 matches at 10 bases. V shed 4 bases and J 5 bases; nucleotides not matched to a gene: 5. Germline V gene data show CDR1 as SGHTA and CDR2 as FQGNSA. CDR3 size: 15 residues. The CDR3 DNA sequence: TGTGCCAGCAGCTATAGACTAGCGGGCCACAATGAGCAGTTCTTC. It yields the protein CASSYRLAGHNEQFF.

The table lists this clonotype with many counts. This rearrangement joins TRBV6-2 or TRBV6-3 to TRBJ2-1; no reliable D call. The CDR3 runs to 11 residues. Germline lookup yields CDR1 MNHEY and CDR2 SVGEGT. V was shortened by 5 bases and J by 8 bases, with 7 bases between the two germline ends. CDR3 bases: TGTGCCAGCAGTGAGTGGCATGAGCAGTTCTTC. As protein: CASSEWHEQFF.

At least ten counts were recorded for this clonotype. The V call is TRBV10-3, the J call TRBJ1-5; D remains unclear. Germline CDR1 and CDR2: ENHRY and SYGVKD. V lost 6 bases and J 3 bases, leaving 6 bases between the germline ends. The CDR3 covers 12 residues. CDR3 bases: TGTGCCATCAGCCCAAACAATCAGCCCCAGCATTTT. Protein: CAISPNNQPQHF.

In its sample, this clonotype was seen a few times. The chain employs TRBV7-2 and TRBJ1-1; D not resolved. The CDR3 has 14 amino acids. The V gene's germline CDR1 is SGHTA and CDR2 FQGNSA. Trimming took 1 base from V and 1 from J, leaving 7 bases between them. CDR3 DNA sequence: TGTGCCAGCAGCTTAGAACAGACGAACACTGAAGCTTTCTTT. Its translation: CASSLEQTNTEAFF. The variable domain in full, with the rest retrieved from reference TRBV7-2 and TRBJ1-1, is GAGVSQSPSNKVTEKGKDVELRCDPISGHTALYWYRQSLGQGLEFLIYFQGNSAPDKSGLPSDRFSAERTGGSVSTLTIQRTQQEDSAVYLCASSLEQTNTEAFFGQGTRLTVV.

The chain couples TRBV7-8 to TRBJ2-5; maybe TRBD2 (7 bases). Germline V lookup: CDR1 SGHVS, CDR2 FQNEAQ. The CDR3 is made up of 18 amino acids. V lost 0 bases, J lost 2 bases, and 19 bases lay in between. CDR3 residues: CASSLAGGAPRGQETQYF. The CDR3 DNA is TGTGCCAGCAGCTTAGCGGGGGGGGCCCCACGGGGACAAGAGACCCAGTACTTC.

This chain connects TRBV6-5 to TRBJ2-3; tentative D call: TRBD2 (6 bases). Looked up from germline, CDR1 is MNHEY and CDR2 is SVGAGI. The V gene lost 5 bases and the J gene lost 1 base, with 16 bases spanning the gap. The CDR3 loop spans 16 amino acids. The CDR3 loop reads CASSIRLGLGTDTQYF. CDR3 DNA: TGTGCCAGCAGTATCCGACTAGGTCTTGGCACAGATACGCAGTATTTT.

This clonotype has at least ten counts. This rearrangement joins TRBV4-3 to TRBJ2-2; D possibly corresponds to TRBD1 (5 bases). Germline values: CDR1 LGHNA, CDR2 YSLEER. V gave up 0 bases and J gave up 5 bases, with 13 bases separating them. The CDR3 loop spans 16 amino acids. The DNA of the CDR3 is TGCGCCAGCAGCCAAGAGGTCCCCAGGGTAACCGGGGAGCTGTTTTTT. Translating gives CASSQEVPRVTGELFF.

This clonotype was seen at least ten times. J is TRBJ2-3 and V is TRBV12-3 or TRBV12-4; 7 bases line up with TRBD2. J was trimmed by 5 bases and V by 4 bases; bases with no gene match: 6. The CDR3 loop spans 14 amino acids. As DNA, the CDR3 is TGTGCCAGCAGTTCCCGGGGACTACGAGATACGCAGTATTTT. Its protein product is CASSSRGLRDTQYF.

This clonotype was picked up a small number of times. V usage is TRBV5-5 and J usage is TRBJ2-7; 7 nucleotides agree with TRBD2. V shed 8 bases, J shed 2 bases, and the junction held 34 bases outside the gene matches. This CDR3 region has 22 residues. CDR1 is SGHKS, CDR2 YYEKEE, per germline (reference sequence). The CDR3 is CARAACQPIALAAGGWAYEQYV. CDR3 nucleotide sequence: TGTGCCAGGGCAGCTTGTCAGCCCATAGCCCTAGCGGCCGGGGGATGGGCCTACGAGCAGTACGTC.

This clonotype was recorded at least ten times. The chain combines TRBV7-2 with TRBJ2-2; 9 bases agree with TRBD2. CDR1 and CDR2 from the germline V gene are SGHTA and FQGNSA. The trim removed 5 bases at V and 3 bases at J, leaving 4 bases unmatched. The CDR3 runs to 15 residues. The CDR3 is CASSLSGRYTGELFF. DNA for the CDR3: TGTGCCAGCAGCCTCAGCGGGAGGTACACCGGGGAGCTGTTTTTT.

This clonotype was observed a few times. The V call is TRBV4-3, the J call TRBJ2-2; 8 nucleotides line up with TRBD1. CDR3 length equals 14 residues. CDR1 LGHNA and CDR2 YSLEER come from the germline V gene. V gave up 6 bases and J gave up 4 bases; unmatched junction bases: 4. CDR3 DNA sequence: TGCGCCAGCAGAATCACAGGGGGCACCGGGGAGCTGTTTTTT. This gives the protein CASRITGGTGELFF.

This clonotype was seen ten or more times. The chain employs TRBV12-3 or TRBV12-4 and TRBJ1-6; 7 bases agree with TRBD1. The junction had 6 bases not matched to a gene; V was cut back by 6 bases and J by 7 bases. The CDR3 is made up of 14 amino acids. The CDR3 protein is CASSRGQSNSPLHF. The CDR3 DNA is TGTGCCAGCAGCAGGGGACAGTCCAATTCACCCCTCCACTTT.

This clonotype was seen ten or more times. The chain joins TRBV30 to TRBJ2-5, with D tentatively TRBD1 (5 bases). V was trimmed by 6 bases and J by 0 bases, leaving 11 bases between them. Germline V CDR1 and CDR2: GTSNPN, SVGIG (reference sequence). The CDR3 sequence is 13 residues long. The CDR3 DNA reads as TGTGCCTGCTCAAGGGGTAACCAAGAGACCCAGTACTTC. The encoded protein is CACSRGNQETQYF.

This clonotype was picked up many times. This rearrangement joins TRBV12-3 or TRBV12-4 to TRBJ2-3; D not certain. This CDR3 contains 12 residues. V was cut by 4 bases and J by 0 bases, with 2 bases left in between. The CDR3 DNA follows: TGTGCCAGCAGTTCCAGCACAGATACGCAGTATTTT. It specifies CASSSSTDTQYF.